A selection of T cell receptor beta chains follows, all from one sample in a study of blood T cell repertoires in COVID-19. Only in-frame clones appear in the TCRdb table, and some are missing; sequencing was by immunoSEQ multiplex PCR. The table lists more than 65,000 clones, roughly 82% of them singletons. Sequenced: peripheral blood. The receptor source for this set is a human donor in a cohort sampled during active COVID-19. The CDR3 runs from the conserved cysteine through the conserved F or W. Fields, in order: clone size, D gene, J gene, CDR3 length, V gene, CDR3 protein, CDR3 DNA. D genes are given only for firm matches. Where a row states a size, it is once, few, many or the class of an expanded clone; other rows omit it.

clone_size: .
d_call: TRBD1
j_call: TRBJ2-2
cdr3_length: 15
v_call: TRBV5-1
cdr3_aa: CASSLQGAETGELFF
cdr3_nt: TGCGCCAGCAGCTTGCAGGGGGCTGAAACCGGGGAGCTGTTTTTT

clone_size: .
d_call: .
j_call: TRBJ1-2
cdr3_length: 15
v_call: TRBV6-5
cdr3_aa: CASSPQYRGMNGYTF
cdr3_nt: TGTGCCAGCAGTCCTCAATATCGGGGAATGAATGGCTACACCTTC

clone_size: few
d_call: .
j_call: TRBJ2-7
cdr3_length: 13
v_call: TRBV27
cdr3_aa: CASSYSGTSEQYF
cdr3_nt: TGTGCCAGCAGTTACTCCGGGACAAGCGAGCAGTACTTC

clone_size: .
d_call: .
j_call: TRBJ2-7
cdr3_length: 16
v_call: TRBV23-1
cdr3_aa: CASSQSEGKSSYEQYF
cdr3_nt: TGCGCCAGCAGTCAATCGGAGGGGAAGAGCTCCTACGAGCAGTACTTC

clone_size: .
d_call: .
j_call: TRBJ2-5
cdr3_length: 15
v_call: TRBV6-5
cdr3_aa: CASSWGGTGKETQYF
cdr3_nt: TGTGCCAGCAGCTGGGGGGGGACAGGAAAAGAGACCCAGTACTTC

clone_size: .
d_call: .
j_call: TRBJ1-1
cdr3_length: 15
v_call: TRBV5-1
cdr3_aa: CASSLGATLSVEAFF
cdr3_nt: TGCGCCAGCAGCTTGGGGGCGACGCTGAGTGTCGAAGCTTTCTTT

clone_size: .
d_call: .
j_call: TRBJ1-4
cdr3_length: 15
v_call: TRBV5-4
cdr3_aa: CASSLDGQLVEKLFF
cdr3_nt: TGTGCCAGCAGCTTGGATGGACAGCTGGTCGAAAAACTGTTTTTT

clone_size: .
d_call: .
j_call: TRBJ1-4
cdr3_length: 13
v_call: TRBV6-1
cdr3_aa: CASSEATRGKLFF
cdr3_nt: TGTGCCAGCAGTGAAGCCACCAGGGGAAAACTGTTTTTT

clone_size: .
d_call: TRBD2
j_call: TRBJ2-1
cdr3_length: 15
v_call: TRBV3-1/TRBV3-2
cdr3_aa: CASSPRGGYYNEQFF
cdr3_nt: TGTGCCAGCAGCCCGCGGGGGGGGTATTACAATGAGCAGTTCTTC

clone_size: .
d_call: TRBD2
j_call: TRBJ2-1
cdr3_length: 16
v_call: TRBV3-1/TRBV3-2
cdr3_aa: CASSPSWLAGEVEQFF
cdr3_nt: TGTGCCAGCAGCCCAAGTTGGCTAGCGGGGGAGGTTGAGCAGTTCTTC

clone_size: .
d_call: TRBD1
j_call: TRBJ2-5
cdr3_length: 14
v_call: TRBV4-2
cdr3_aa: CASSPRQGEETQYF
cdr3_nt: TGTGCCAGCAGCCCGAGACAGGGGGAGGAGACCCAGTACTTC

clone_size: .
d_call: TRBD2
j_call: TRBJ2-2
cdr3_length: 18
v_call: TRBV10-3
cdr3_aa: CAISERLAGGSIPGELFF
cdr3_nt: TGTGCCATCAGTGAACGACTAGCGGGGGGGTCGATACCCGGGGAGCTGTTTTTT

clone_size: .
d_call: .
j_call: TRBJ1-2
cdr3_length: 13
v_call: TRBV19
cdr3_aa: CASRGQVDYGYTF
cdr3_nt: TGTGCCAGTAGAGGTCAGGTTGACTATGGCTACACCTTC

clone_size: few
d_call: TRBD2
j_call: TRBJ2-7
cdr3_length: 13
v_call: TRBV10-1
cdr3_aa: CASSVSREGEQYF
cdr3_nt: TGCGCCAGCAGTGTATCAAGGGAGGGCGAGCAGTACTTC

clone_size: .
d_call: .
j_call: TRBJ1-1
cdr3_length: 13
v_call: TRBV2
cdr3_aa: CASSRDSNTEAFF
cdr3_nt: TGTGCCAGCAGCCGGGACTCGAACACTGAAGCTTTCTTT

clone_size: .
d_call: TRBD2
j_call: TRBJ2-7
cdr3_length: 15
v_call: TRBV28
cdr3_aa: CASTTPGGARNEQYF
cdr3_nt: TGTGCCAGCACCACGCCCGGGGGGGCGCGTAACGAGCAGTACTTC

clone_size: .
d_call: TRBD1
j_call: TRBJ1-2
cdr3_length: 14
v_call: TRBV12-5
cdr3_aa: CASGLDRENYGYTF
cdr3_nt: TGTGCTAGTGGTTTAGACAGGGAAAACTATGGCTACACCTTC

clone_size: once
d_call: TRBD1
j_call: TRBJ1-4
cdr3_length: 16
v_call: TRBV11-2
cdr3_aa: CASSAGQPIPNEKLFF
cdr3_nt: TGTGCCAGCAGCGCGGGACAGCCAATACCTAATGAAAAACTGTTTTTT

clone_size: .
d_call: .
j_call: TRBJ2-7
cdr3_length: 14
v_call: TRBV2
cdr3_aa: CASNTGINYYEQYF
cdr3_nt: TGTGCCAGCAACACAGGGATAAATTACTACGAGCAGTACTTC

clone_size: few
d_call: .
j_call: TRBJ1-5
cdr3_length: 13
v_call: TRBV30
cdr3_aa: CAWSVAGGQPQHF
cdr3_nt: TGTGCCTGGAGTGTAGCAGGAGGCCAGCCCCAGCATTTT

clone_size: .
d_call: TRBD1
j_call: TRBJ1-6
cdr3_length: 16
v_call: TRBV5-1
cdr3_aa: CASSLPGQGANSPLHF
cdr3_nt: TGCGCCAGCAGCTTACCTGGACAGGGGGCTAATTCACCCCTCCACTTT

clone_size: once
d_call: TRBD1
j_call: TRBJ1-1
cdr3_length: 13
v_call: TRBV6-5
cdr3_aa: CASSSDRGRVAFF
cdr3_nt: TGTGCCAGCAGTTCCGACAGGGGGCGTGTAGCTTTCTTT

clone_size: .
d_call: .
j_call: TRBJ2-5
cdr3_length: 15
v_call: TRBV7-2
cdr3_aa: CASSSGGSGEETQYF
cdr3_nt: TGTGCCAGCAGCTCAGGGGGCAGCGGGGAAGAGACCCAGTACTTC

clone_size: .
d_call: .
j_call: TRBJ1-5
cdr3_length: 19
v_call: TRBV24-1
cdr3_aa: CATSDPPQQGPASNQPQHF
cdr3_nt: TGTGCCACCAGTGATCCGCCCCAACAGGGCCCGGCCAGCAATCAGCCCCAGCATTTT

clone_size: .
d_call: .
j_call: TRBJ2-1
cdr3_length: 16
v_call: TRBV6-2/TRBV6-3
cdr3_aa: CASSFRGRGSYNEQFF
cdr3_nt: TGTGCCAGCAGTTTTAGAGGACGGGGCTCCTACAATGAGCAGTTCTTC

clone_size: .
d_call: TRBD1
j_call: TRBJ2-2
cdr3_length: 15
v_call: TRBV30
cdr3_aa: CAWNPGTGITGELFF
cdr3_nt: TGTGCCTGGAATCCAGGGACAGGGATCACCGGGGAGCTGTTTTTT

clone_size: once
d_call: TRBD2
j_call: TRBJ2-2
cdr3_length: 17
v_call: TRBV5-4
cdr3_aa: CASSLTLAGGLTGELFF
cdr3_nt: TGTGCCAGCAGCCTAACCCTAGCGGGGGGTCTAACCGGGGAGCTGTTTTTT

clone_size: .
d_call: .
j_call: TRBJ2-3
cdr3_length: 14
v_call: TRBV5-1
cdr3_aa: CASSLRTTTDTQYF
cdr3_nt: TGCGCCAGCAGCTTGCGGACTACCACAGATACGCAGTATTTT

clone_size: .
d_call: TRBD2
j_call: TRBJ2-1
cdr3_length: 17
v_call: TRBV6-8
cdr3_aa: CASSYLKRGGVSKRQFF
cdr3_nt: TGTGCCAGCAGTTATCTCAAGCGGGGGGGTGTGTCAAAAAGGCAGTTCTTC

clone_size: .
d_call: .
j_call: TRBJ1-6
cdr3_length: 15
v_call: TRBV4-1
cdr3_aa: CASSQLVQDNSPLHF
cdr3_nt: TGCGCCAGCAGCCAATTGGTCCAGGATAATTCACCCCTCCACTTT

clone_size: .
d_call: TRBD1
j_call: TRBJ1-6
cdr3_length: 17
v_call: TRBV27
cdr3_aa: CASSLWGTGSYNSPLHF
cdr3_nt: TGTGCCAGCAGTTTATGGGGGACAGGCTCGTATAATTCACCCCTCCACTTT

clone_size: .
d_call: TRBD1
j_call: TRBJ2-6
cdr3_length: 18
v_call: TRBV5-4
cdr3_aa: CASSLWGRGLSGANVLTF
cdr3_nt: TGTGCCAGCAGCTTGTGGGGCAGGGGGCTCTCTGGGGCCAACGTCCTGACTTTC

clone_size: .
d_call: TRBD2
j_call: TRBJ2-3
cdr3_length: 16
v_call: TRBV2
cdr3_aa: CASSPPSGGPTDTQYF
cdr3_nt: TGTGCCAGCAGCCCTCCAAGCGGGGGGCCCACAGATACGCAGTATTTT

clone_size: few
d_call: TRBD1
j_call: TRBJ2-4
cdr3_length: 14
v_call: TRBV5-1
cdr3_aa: CASSSSTGLNIQYF
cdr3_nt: TGCGCCAGCAGCTCGTCGACAGGGCTAAACATTCAGTACTTC

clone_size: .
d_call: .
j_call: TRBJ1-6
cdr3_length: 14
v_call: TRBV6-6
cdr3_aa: CASNHPGGGRYLHF
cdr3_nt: TGTGCCAGCAATCACCCCGGGGGTGGCCGGTACCTCCACTTT

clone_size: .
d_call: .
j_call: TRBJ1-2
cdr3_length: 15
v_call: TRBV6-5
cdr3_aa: CASSPYPGGLYGYTF
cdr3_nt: TGTGCCAGCAGTCCGTACCCCGGCGGGCTCTATGGCTACACCTTC

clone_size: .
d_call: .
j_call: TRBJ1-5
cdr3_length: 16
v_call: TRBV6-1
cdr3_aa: CASSDPRGGGNQPQHF
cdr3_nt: TGTGCCAGCAGTGACCCCCGAGGAGGTGGCAATCAGCCCCAGCATTTT

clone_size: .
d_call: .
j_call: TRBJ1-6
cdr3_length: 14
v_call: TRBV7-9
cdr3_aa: CASSFTSEGSPLHF
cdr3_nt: TGTGCCAGCAGCTTCACCTCGGAGGGCTCACCCCTCCACTTT

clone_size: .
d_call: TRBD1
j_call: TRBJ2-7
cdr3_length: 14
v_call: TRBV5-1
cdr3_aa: CASSFNRGPYEQYF
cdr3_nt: TGCGCCAGCAGCTTTAACAGGGGGCCCTACGAGCAGTACTTC

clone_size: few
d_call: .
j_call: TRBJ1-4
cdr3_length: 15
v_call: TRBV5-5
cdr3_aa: CASSLWGQGNEKLFF
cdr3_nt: TGTGCCAGCAGCTTGTGGGGGCAGGGTAATGAAAAACTGTTTTTT

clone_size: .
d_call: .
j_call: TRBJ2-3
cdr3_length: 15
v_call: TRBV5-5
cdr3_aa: CASSLSGYNADTQYF
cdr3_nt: TGTGCCAGCAGCTTGTCAGGGTATAATGCAGATACGCAGTATTTT